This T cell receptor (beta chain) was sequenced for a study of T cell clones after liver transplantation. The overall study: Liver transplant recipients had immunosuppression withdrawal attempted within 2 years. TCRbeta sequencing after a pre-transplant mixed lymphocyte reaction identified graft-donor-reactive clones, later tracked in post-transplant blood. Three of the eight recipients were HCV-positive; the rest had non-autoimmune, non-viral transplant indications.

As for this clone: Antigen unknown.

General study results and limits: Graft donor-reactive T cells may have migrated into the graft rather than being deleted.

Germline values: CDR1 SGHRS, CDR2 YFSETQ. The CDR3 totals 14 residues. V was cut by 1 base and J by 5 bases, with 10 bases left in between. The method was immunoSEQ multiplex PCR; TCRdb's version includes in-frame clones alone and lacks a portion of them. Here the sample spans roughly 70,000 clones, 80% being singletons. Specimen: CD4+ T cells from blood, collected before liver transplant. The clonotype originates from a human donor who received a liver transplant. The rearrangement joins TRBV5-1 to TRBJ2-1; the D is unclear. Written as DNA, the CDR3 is TGCGCCAGCAGCTTGTTCCCCGGTAACAATGAGCAGTTCTTC. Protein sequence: CASSLFPGNNEQFF. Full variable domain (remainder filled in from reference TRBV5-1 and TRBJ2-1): KAGVTQTPRYLIKTRGQQVTLSCSPISGHRSVSWYQQTPGQGLQFLFEYFSETQRNKGNFPGRFSGRQFSNSRSEMNVSTLELGDSALYLCASSLFPGNNEQFFGPGTRLTVL.